The 14 T cell receptor beta chains below all came from one sample that was sequenced in a study of PD-1 blockade in classical Hodgkin lymphoma. Time point defined: cycle 4 day 1 (C4D1), after 6 weeks of nivolumab. Patients all relapsed after autologous stem cell transplantation, and there was variation in brentuximab vedotin exposure. Assay used: immunoSEQ multiplex PCR; TCRdb lists only in-frame clones, some missing. The sample lists fewer than 50,000 clones, around four fifths occurring once. The sequencing used peripheral blood mononuclear cells (PBMCs), collected before the fourth cycle of nivolumab. Receptors originate from a human donor with classical Hodgkin lymphoma.

V usage is TRBV30 and J usage is TRBJ1-2; no definite D call. Germline assignment: CDR1 GTSNPN and CDR2 SVGIG (reference sequence). The V end was cut by 0 bases, the J end by 8 bases, with 7 bases between. The CDR3 is 11 residues long. The CDR3 DNA reads TGTGCCTGGAGTGTAGGCGGGGGCTACACCTTC. Protein: CAWSVGGGYTF. The full variable domain, completed using reference TRBV30 and TRBJ1-2, is SQTIHQWPATLVQPVGSPLSLECTVEGTSNPNLYWYRQAAGRGLQLLFYSVGIGQISSEVPQNLSASRPQDRQFILSSKKLLLSDSGFYLCAWSVGGGYTFGSGTRLTVV.

V and J are TRBV5-4 and TRBJ2-7; 8 bases agree with TRBD1. V lost 4 bases to trimming and J lost 5 bases; unmatched junction nucleotides: 5. This CDR3 spans 13 amino acids. Germline lookup yields CDR1 SGHNT and CDR2 YYREEE (reference sequence). CDR3 sequence reads: CASSPTGGDEQYF. CDR3 nucleotides: TGTGCCAGCAGCCCTACAGGGGGAGACGAGCAGTACTTC.

Comment on this clone: This same CDR3 is encoded by further DNA sequences in the sample. This sequence joins TRBV4-3 and TRBJ1-1; no clear D gene. The CDR3 loop spans 15 amino acids. V was cut by 2 bases and J by 1 base, with 11 bases left in between. Germline CDR1 reads LGHNA; CDR2 reads YSLEER. The CDR3 is CASSQLIDGNTEAFF. In nucleotides, the CDR3 is TGCGCCAGCAGCCAATTAATCGACGGGAACACTGAAGCTTTCTTT.

Notes on this clone: Germline and junction disagree at one end, which may indicate a read error. The V gene is TRBV2, the J gene TRBJ2-7; D may be TRBD1 (6 bases). CDR3 size: 11 residues. In germline, CDR1 is SNHLY, CDR2 FYNNEI. CDR3 in amino acids: CLSTGNYEQYF. CDR3 nucleotide sequence: TGCCTCTCGACAGGAAATTACGAGCAGTACTTC.

V gene TRBV27 combines with J gene TRBJ1-6; possibly TRBD1 for D (6 bases). This CDR3 region has 18 residues. Trimming pared 5 bases from V and 0 bases from J, leaving 17 bases between. In germline, CDR1 is MNHEY, CDR2 SMNVEV (reference sequence). CDR3 in amino acids: CASSPTYRDSSYNSPLHF. In DNA, the CDR3 is TGTGCCAGCAGTCCAACCTACAGGGATAGCTCCTATAATTCACCCCTCCACTTT.

This clone was detected a few times. The rearrangement uses TRBV7-2 and TRBJ1-2, with D possibly matching TRBD1 (5 bases). In germline, CDR1 is SGHTA, CDR2 FQGNSA. Trimming removed 1 base from V and 3 bases from J, with 15 bases in between. This CDR3 contains 16 residues. Here the CDR3 DNA reads TGTGCCAGCAGCTTAGGGATGGCAGGGAGAGACTATGGCTACACCTTC. Translation gives CASSLGMAGRDYGYTF.

CDR3 region: CASSPLRGSSYNEQFF. As DNA, the CDR3 is TGTGCCAGTAGTCCCTTGCGAGGGAGCTCCTACAATGAGCAGTTCTTC. This rearrangement joins TRBV19 to TRBJ2-1, with TRBD2 as a possible D gene (5 bases). There are 16 residues in the CDR3. Germline CDR1 LNHDA, CDR2 SQIVND (reference sequence). With 5 bases removed from V and 0 bases from J, the gap between germline ends came to 14 bases. The whole variable domain, remainder taken from reference TRBV19 and TRBJ2-1, is DGGITQSPKYLFRKEGQNVTLSCEQNLNHDAMYWYRQDPGQGLRLIYYSQIVNDFQKGDIAEGYSVSREKKESFPLTVTSAQKNPTAFYLCASSPLRGSSYNEQFFGPGTRLTVL.

V usage is TRBV4-3 and J usage is TRBJ2-1, with TRBD2 matching over 16 bases. CDR3 length: 21 residues. With V trimmed by 3 bases and J by 0 bases, 11 bases remained unmatched. CDR1 LGHNA and CDR2 YSLEER come from the germline V gene. Here the CDR3 reads CASSQLGTGTSGGGSYNEQFF. The CDR3 DNA sequence: TGCGCCAGCAGCCAGTTGGGGACCGGGACTAGCGGGGGGGGCTCCTACAATGAGCAGTTCTTC.

V and J are TRBV18 and TRBJ1-3; D is ambiguous. V was trimmed by 5 bases and J by 0 bases, leaving 11 bases between them. The CDR3 has 15 residues. Germline V gene data show CDR1 as KGHSH and CDR2 as LQKENI. CDR3 sequence reads: CASSSETSSGNTIYF. The CDR3 nucleotides read TGTGCCAGCTCATCCGAGACCTCCTCTGGAAACACCATATATTTT.

The J gene is TRBJ1-1, the V gene TRBV18; D is possibly TRBD1 (5 bases). Germline V CDR1 and CDR2: KGHSH, LQKENI. The CDR3 consists of 14 residues. V was clipped by 6 bases and J by 0 bases, with 11 bases between them. The DNA for the CDR3 is TGTGCCAGCTCGCAACAGGAAATGAACACTGAAGCTTTCTTT. This encodes CASSQQEMNTEAFF.

The chain joins TRBV7-2 to TRBJ2-5; 13 nucleotides line up with TRBD2. V dropped 3 bases and J dropped 4; count of bases not matched to a gene: 5. Germline V gene data show CDR1 as SGHTA and CDR2 as FQGNSA. This CDR3 has 16 amino acids. CDR3 sequence: CASSFLLAGGRETQYF. In DNA form, the CDR3 reads TGTGCCAGCAGCTTCCTACTAGCGGGGGGGCGAGAGACCCAGTACTTC. Full variable domain (outside the CDR3, taken from reference TRBV7-2 and TRBJ2-5): GAGVSQSPSNKVTEKGKDVELRCDPISGHTALYWYRQSLGQGLEFLIYFQGNSAPDKSGLPSDRFSAERTGGSVSTLTIQRTQQEDSAVYLCASSFLLAGGRETQYFGPGTRLLVL.

In its sample, this clone was seen once. The rearrangement links TRBV5-4 to TRBJ2-7; D gene uncertain. The CDR3 contains 12 residues. V lost 0 bases, J lost 3 bases, and 4 bases lay in between. CDR1 SGHNT and CDR2 YYREEE come from the germline V gene (reference sequence). CDR3 protein: CASSLEGYEQYF. DNA for the CDR3: TGTGCCAGCAGCTTGGAAGGCTACGAGCAGTACTTC.

This chain connects TRBV7-2 to TRBJ1-1, with TRBD1 identical over 8 bases. CDR1 and CDR2 (germline): SGHTA, FQGNSA. This CDR3 contains 14 residues. V lost 5 bases and J lost 3; bases outside the gene matches: 5. CDR3 nucleotides: TGTGCCAGCAGCGAGGGGACAGGCTACACTGAAGCTTTCTTT. Translated: CASSEGTGYTEAFF.

V and J are TRBV6-6 and TRBJ1-3; D gene ambiguous. CDR3 size: 13 residues. Between the trimmed V and J ends, which lost 4 bases and 2 bases, there was a span of 6 bases. Per germline, CDR1 MNHNY and CDR2 SVGAGI (reference sequence). CDR3 loop: CASSFGTGNTIYF. The CDR3 bases are TGTGCCAGCAGTTTCGGGACTGGAAACACCATATATTTT.